The T cell receptor (beta chain) described here comes from a study of T cells in Graves' hyperthyroidism and ophthalmopathy. This clonotype was observed many times. RNA transcripts provided the source from which TCR beta CDR3 regions were amplified. First-round RT-PCR targeting the TCR CDR3 was performed with the HTBI primer set. TCRdb called the multiplex PCR reads again in MiXCR, with one record for every CDR3 protein. Of hundreds of thousands of distinct CDR3 sequences listed, more than 15% were seen once; the top ten hold roughly 14%. The sample consisted of blood. The receptor comes from a woman in her late teens or twenties with Graves' hyperthyroidism.

The CDR3 here is CASSSNKRATNEKLFF. For the CDR3, the DNA is TGTGCCAGCAGCTCGAACAAAAGGGCAACTAATGAAAAACTGTTTTTT. The chain has TRBV11-2 and TRBJ1-4; D unresolved. The germline V gene has CDR1 SGHAT and CDR2 FQNNGV. The V end lost 4 bases, the J end lost 0 bases, and 12 bases lay between the germline ends. The CDR3 runs 16 residues.